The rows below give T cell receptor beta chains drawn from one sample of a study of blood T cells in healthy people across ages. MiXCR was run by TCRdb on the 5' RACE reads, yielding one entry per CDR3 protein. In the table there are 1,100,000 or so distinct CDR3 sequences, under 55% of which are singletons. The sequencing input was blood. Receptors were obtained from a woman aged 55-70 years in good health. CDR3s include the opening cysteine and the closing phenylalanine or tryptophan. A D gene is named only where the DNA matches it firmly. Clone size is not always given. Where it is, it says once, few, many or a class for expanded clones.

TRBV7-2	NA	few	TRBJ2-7	TGTGCCAGCAGCTTGGGGTATATCTCCTACGAGCAGTACTTC	CASSLGYISYEQYF
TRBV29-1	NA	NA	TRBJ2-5	TGCAGCGTTAGGGGGGGAGGTAGGGTAGAGACCCAGTACTTC	CSVRGGGRVETQYF
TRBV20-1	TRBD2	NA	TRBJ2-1	TGCAGTGCTAGAGTAGTTAGCGGGAGGGCCAATGAGCAGTTCTTC	CSARVVSGRANEQFF
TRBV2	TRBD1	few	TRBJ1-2	TGTGCCAGCAGTGAATTAGACAGGGCCCACTATGGCTACACCTTC	CASSELDRAHYGYTF
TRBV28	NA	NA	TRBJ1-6	TGTGCCAGCAGTTTATTTGACAGCGCGAATTCACCCCTCCACTTT	CASSLFDSANSPLHF
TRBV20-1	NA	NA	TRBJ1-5	TGCAGTGCTAGTAAGGTTAAGGAGGGTGAGCCCCAGCATTTT	CSASKVKEGEPQHF
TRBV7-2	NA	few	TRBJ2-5	TGTGCCAGCAGCTTAGCGCGGAGCGTCTTAAGGGGGGAGACCCAGTACTTC	CASSLARSVLRGETQYF
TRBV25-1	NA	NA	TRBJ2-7	TGTGCCAGCATTGATGGGCAGGGCAGCTACGAGCAGTACTTC	CASIDGQGSYEQYF
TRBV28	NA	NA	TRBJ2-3	TGTGCCAGCAGTGACGCAGGAGATACGCAGTATTTT	CASSDAGDTQYF
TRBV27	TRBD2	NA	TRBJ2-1	TGTGCCAGCAGTCGGCGGGAGGGCGGTGAGCAGTTCTTC	CASSRREGGEQFF
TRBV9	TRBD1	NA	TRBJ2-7	TGTGCCAGCAGCGTATCCGGGACAGGGGGAAACGAGCAGTACTTC	CASSVSGTGGNEQYF
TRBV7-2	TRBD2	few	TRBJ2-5	TGTGCCAGCAGCTGGGGACTAGCGGGAGCCTCCCAAGAGACCCAGTACTTC	CASSWGLAGASQETQYF
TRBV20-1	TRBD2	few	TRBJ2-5	TGCAGTGCTAGAGAAGTCTGGGGGGGGCAAGAGACCCAGTACTTC	CSAREVWGGQETQYF
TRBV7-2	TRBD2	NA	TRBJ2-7	TGTGCCAGCAGCTTAGCGCAAGGCGGGAGAACCTTCTACGAGCAGTACTTC	CASSLAQGGRTFYEQYF
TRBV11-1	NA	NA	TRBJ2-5	TGTGCCAGCAGCTTAGATATAGGACACACGGAGACCCAGTACTTC	CASSLDIGHTETQYF
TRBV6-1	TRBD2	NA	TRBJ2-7	TGTGCCAGCAGCCGGGGGGGCAAGACCTACGAGCAGTACTTC	CASSRGGKTYEQYF
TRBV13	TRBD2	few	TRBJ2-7	TGTGCCAGCAGAGCTGCCCTAGCGGGAGGACACGAGCAGTACTTC	CASRAALAGGHEQYF
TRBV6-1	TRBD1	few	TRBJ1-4	TGTGCCAGCAGTGAAGGGGACAGTAAAAATGAAAAACTGTTTTTT	CASSEGDSKNEKLFF
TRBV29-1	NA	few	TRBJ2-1	TGCAGCGCCTATGGTGGGAGCTCCTACAATGAGCAGTTCTTC	CSAYGGSSYNEQFF
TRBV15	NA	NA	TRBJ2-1	TGTGCCACCAGCAGAGATGGTCGCGGGGTCGATGAGCAGTTCTTC	CATSRDGRGVDEQFF
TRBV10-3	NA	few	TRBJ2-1	TGTGCCATCAGAGGGGGCAATGAGCAGTTCTTC	CAIRGGNEQFF
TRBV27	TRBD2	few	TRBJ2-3	TGTGCCAGCAGTTTAGAGGGACTAGCGGGGCAGTCAGATACGCAGTATTTT	CASSLEGLAGQSDTQYF
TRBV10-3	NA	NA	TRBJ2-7	TGTGCCATCAGTGAGTCCGAGGCCGATACCGGGACGGTGTCCTACGAGCAGTACTTC	CAISESEADTGTVSYEQYF
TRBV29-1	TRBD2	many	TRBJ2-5	TGCAGCGTTGAATCGGGACTAGAAGAGACCCAGTACTTC	CSVESGLEETQYF
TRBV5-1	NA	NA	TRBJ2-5	TGCGCCAGCAGCTTGGATGGCCGTTCGCAAGAGACCCAGTACTTC	CASSLDGRSQETQYF
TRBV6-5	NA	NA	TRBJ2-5	TGTGCCAGCAGTTACTTCCAGGGAGCCCAAGAGACCCAGTACTTC	CASSYFQGAQETQYF
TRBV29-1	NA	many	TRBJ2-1	TGCAGCGCGGACGTATCCTACAATGAGCAGTTCTTC	CSADVSYNEQFF
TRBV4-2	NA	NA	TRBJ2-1	TGTGCCAGCAGCCAGGACGGGAGAGCCAATGAGCAGTTCTTC	CASSQDGRANEQFF
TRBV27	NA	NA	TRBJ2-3	TGTGCCAAGCCGGGGGAGGTAGATACGCAGTATTTT	CAKPGEVDTQYF
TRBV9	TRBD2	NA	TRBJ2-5	TGTGCCAGCAGCAACCGGACTAGCGGGAGAGGAGGGACCCAGTACTTC	CASSNRTSGRGGTQYF
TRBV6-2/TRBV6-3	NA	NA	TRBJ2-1	TGTGCCAGCACCCTACAGGGCGGGAGAGATTACAATGAGCAGTTCTTC	CASTLQGGRDYNEQFF
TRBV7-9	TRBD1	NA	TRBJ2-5	TGTGCCAGCAGCACCCGGGACAGGCCACAAGAGACCCAGTACTTC	CASSTRDRPQETQYF
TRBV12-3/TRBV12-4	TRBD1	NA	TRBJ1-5	TGTGCCAGCAGTTTGACAGGGCGAAGCAATCAGCCCCAGCATTTT	CASSLTGRSNQPQHF
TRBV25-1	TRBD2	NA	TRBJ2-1	TGTGCCAGCACCCCCGGGACTAGCAGGTATGAGCAGTTCTTC	CASTPGTSRYEQFF
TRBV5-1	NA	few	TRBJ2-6	TGCGCCAGCAGCTTGGGACATCACTCTGGGGCCAACGTCCTGACTTTC	CASSLGHHSGANVLTF
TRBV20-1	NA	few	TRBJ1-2	TGCAGTGCTAGAGATTCGACAGCGGGCTACACCTTC	CSARDSTAGYTF
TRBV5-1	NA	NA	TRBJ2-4	TGCGCCAGCAGCTTGGGGGGCGCAAACATTCAGTACTTC	CASSLGGANIQYF
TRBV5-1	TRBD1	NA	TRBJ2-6	TGCGCCAGCAGCTCGTCTCCAGGGGGAAAAGCTGGGGCCAACGTCCTGACTTTC	CASSSSPGGKAGANVLTF
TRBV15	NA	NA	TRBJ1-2	TGTGCCACCAGCAGAGATCAGCGGGTTGGGGGCTACACCTTC	CATSRDQRVGGYTF
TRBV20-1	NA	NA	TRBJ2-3	TGCAGTGCTAGAGCTGGATTTATTGATAGCCCAGATACGCAGTATTTT	CSARAGFIDSPDTQYF
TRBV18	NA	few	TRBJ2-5	TGTGCCAGCTCAGATCCTGGACGGCAAGAGACCCAGTACTTC	CASSDPGRQETQYF
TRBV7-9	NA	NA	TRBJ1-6	TGTGCCAGCAGCTTACAACAGATAAATTCACCCCTCCACTTT	CASSLQQINSPLHF
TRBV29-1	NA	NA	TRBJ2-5	TGCAGCGGTACCGGGACTGGGACCGAGACCCAGTACTTC	CSGTGTGTETQYF
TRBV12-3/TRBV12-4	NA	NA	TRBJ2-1	TGTGCCAGCAGTGGCACAGGGCGCAATGAGCAGTTCTTC	CASSGTGRNEQFF
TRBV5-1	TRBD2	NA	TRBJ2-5	TGCGCCAGCAGCTTGGCAGGTAGTAGCGGGACCGGGGAGACCCAGTACTTC	CASSLAGSSGTGETQYF
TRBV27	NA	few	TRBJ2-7	TGTGCCAGCAGGAGTGCCGGGACTGCCTACGAGCAGTACTTC	CASRSAGTAYEQYF
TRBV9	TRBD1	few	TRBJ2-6	TGTGCCAGCAGCATCGGGACAGGGTCAGCATTCGGGGCCAACGTCCTGACTTTC	CASSIGTGSAFGANVLTF
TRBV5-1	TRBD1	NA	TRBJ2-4	TGCGCCAGCAGCTCATCGGACAGGGAAAACATTCAGTACTTC	CASSSSDRENIQYF
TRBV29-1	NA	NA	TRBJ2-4	TGCAGCGTTGAATACCAGGCCTCCCTAGCCAAAAACATTCAGTACTTC	CSVEYQASLAKNIQYF
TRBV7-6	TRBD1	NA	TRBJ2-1	TGTGCCAGCAGCTTAGTTGGGACAGGGGCTTACAATGAGCAGTTCTTC	CASSLVGTGAYNEQFF
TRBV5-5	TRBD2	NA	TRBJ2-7	TGTGCCAGCAGCTCCGGGACTAGCGTTACCTACGAGCAGTACTTC	CASSSGTSVTYEQYF
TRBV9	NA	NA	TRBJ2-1	TGTGCCAGCAGCGCCAGGGGACATGAGCAGTTCTTC	CASSARGHEQFF
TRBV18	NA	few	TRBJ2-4	TGTGCCAGCTCACCACCGTTGGGGGGAGGAAACATTCAGTACTTC	CASSPPLGGGNIQYF
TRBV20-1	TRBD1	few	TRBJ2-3	TGCAGTGCTAGGAAGGACAGGGGACCTAGCACAGATACGCAGTATTTT	CSARKDRGPSTDTQYF
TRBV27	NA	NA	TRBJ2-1	TGTGCCAGCAGTTTAAGGGATCCGTCCTACAATGAGCAGTTCTTC	CASSLRDPSYNEQFF
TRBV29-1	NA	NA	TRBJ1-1	TGCAGCGCCCCGGACGGGAACACTGAAGCTTTCTTT	CSAPDGNTEAFF
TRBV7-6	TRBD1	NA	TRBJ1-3	TGTGCCAGCAGCCCACAGGGGCCCGGAAACACCATATATTTT	CASSPQGPGNTIYF
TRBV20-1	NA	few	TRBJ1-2	TGCAGTGCTAGGGACGCAAGGAGTTATGGCTACACCTTC	CSARDARSYGYTF
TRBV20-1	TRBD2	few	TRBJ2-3	TGCAGTGCTAGAGATCAGCGGGAGGGCCGTTTGGATACGCAGTATTTT	CSARDQREGRLDTQYF